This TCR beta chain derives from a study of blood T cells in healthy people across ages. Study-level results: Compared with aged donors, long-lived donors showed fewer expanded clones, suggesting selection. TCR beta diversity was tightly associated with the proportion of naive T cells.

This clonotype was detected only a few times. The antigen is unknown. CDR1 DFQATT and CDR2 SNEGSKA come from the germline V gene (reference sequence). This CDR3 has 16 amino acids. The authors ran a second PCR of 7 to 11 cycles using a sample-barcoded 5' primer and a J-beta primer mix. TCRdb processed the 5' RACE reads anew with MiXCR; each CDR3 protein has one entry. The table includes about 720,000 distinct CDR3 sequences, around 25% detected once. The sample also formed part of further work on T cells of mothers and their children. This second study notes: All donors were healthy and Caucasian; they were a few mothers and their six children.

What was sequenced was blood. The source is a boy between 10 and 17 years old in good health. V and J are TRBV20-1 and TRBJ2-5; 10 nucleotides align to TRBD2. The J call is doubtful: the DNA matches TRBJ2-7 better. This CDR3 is CSARDTGASGSHEQYF. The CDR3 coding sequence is TGCAGTGCTAGAGATACGGGAGCTAGCGGGAGCCACGAGCAGTACTTC.